These 9 T cell receptor beta chains were sequenced from one sample in a study of HIV-infected children after antiretroviral therapy interruption. A 3' RACE protocol on RNA, with unique molecular identifiers, produced the TCR library. TCRdb recomputed calls from the 3' RACE reads with MiXCR, one row per CDR3 protein. The repertoire holds about 83,000 distinct CDR3 sequences, with approximately 6.9% as singletons. Treatment given: PENTA 11 planned treatment interruption arm or continuous ART arm. This material consisted of CD45RA+ CD4+ T cells from PBMCs, pooled from several time points, taken from a donor given antiretroviral therapy, either interrupted or continuous. Subset reported: naive CD4+ CD45RA+ CD45RO- T cells. The origin of the receptors is a pool of human donors with HIV.

This clonotype was detected many times. This chain uses TRBV28 with TRBJ2-7, with 9 bases that match TRBD1. Trimming at V came to 1 base and at J to 9 bases, leaving 25 bases not matched to a gene. The germline V gene encodes CDR1 MDHEN and CDR2 SYDVKM. This CDR3 is built from 20 residues. The CDR3 region has the DNA TGTGCCAGCAGTTTATACTTAAAACCCCCTGGGACAGGGCAAATGTTTCTGCAGTACTTC. The encoded protein is CASSLYLKPPGTGQMFLQYF. Together with reference TRBV28 and TRBJ2-7, the CDR3 gives the full variable domain: DVKVTQSSRYLVKRTGEKVFLECVQDMDHENMFWYRQDPGLGLRLIYFSYDVKMKEKGDIPEGYSVSREKKERFSLILESASTNQTSMYLCASSLYLKPPGTGQMFLQYFGPGTRLTVT.

Many counts were recorded for this clonotype. Compared with germline, one end of the junction differs, possibly owing to a read error. The CDR3 is CSVRRPGGAAAHEQYF. Here the CDR3 DNA reads TGCAGTGTTAGACGCCCGGGGGGGGCAGCCGCCCACGAGCAGTACTTC. The V call is TRBV20-1, the J call TRBJ2-7; 8 bases are a match to TRBD2. Germline assignment: CDR1 DFQATT and CDR2 SNEGSKA (reference sequence). The CDR3 is made up of 16 amino acids.

This clonotype was counted at least ten times. The V gene is TRBV6-4, the J gene TRBJ2-1, with 7 bases lining up with TRBD2. The CDR3 has 13 amino acids. Germline V CDR1 and CDR2: MRHNA, SNTAGT. V was pared by 5 bases and J by 2 bases, with 0 bases of the junction left unmatched. CDR3 in DNA: TGTGCCAGCAGTCTAGCGGCCTACAATGAGCAGTTCTTC. Translated, it gives CASSLAAYNEQFF.

This clonotype was counted ten times or more. This chain uses TRBV11-3 with TRBJ2-5, with TRBD2 identical over 9 bases. After removal of 5 bases from V and 1 base from J, the junction contained 8 bases not matched to a gene. This CDR3 is built from 16 residues. CDR1 and CDR2 (germline): SGHNT, YENEEA. CDR3 in DNA: TGTGCCAGCAGCCCCGGGGTAGCGGGGGCCCAAGAGACCCAGTACTTC. Residues: CASSPGVAGAQETQYF.

This clonotype was counted only a few times. The gene calls are TRBV2 and TRBJ1-2; 8 bases fit TRBD1. The CDR3 has 13 residues. Per germline, CDR1 SNHLY and CDR2 FYNNEI. With V trimmed by 6 bases and J by 7 bases, 7 bases remained unmatched. DNA of the CDR3: TGTGCCAGCAGGGCCGGACAGGGTTTTGGCTACACCTTC. Amino acids: CASRAGQGFGYTF.

This clonotype appeared a few times. The rearrangement joins TRBV2 to TRBJ2-3; TRBD1 aligns across 9 bases. The CDR3 length is 15 residues. In germline, CDR1 is SNHLY, CDR2 FYNNEI. With V trimmed by 6 bases and J by 3 bases, 7 bases remained unmatched. The CDR3 coding sequence is TGTGCCAGCAGAGACGTGGGACAGGGAACAGATACGCAGTATTTT. This translates into CASRDVGQGTDTQYF.

Only a few counts were recorded for this clonotype. The chain has TRBV5-1 and TRBJ2-1; D gene ambiguous. Trimming shortened V by 1 base and J by 5 bases, and 7 bases separated the two germline ends. The CDR3 is 13 residues long. Germline loops: CDR1 SGHRS, CDR2 YFSETQ. The CDR3 spells CASSLILDNEQFF. The CDR3 coding sequence is TGCGCCAGCAGCTTGATTTTGGACAATGAGCAGTTCTTC.

This clonotype occurred a few times. This chain connects TRBV12-3 or TRBV12-4 to TRBJ2-3, with D possibly TRBD1 on 5 matching bases. Trimming removed 3 bases from V and 4 bases from J, with 8 bases in between. The length of the CDR3 is 13 residues. The CDR3 is CASSFRGSDTQYF. Written as DNA, the CDR3 is TGTGCCAGCAGTTTTAGGGGCTCAGATACGCAGTATTTT.

The chain is built from TRBV7-2 and TRBJ2-1; 8 bases match TRBD2. Germline-derived CDR1 and CDR2 are SGHTA and FQGNSA. Trimming cost V 1 base and J 5 bases; bases outside gene matches: 4. This CDR3 contains 15 residues. The CDR3 region is CASSLVRGGHNEQFF. The CDR3 coding sequence is TGTGCCAGCAGCTTAGTCCGGGGGGGCCACAATGAGCAGTTCTTC.